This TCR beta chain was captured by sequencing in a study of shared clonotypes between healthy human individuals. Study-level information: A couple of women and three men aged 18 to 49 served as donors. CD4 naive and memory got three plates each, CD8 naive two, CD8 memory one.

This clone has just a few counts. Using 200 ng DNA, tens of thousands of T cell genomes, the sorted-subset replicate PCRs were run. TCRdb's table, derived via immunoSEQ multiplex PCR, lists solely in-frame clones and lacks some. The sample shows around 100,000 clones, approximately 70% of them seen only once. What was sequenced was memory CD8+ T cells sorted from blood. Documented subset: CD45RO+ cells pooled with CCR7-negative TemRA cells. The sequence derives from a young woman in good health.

CDR3 sequence: CASSPGPGVILNEQFF. As DNA, the CDR3 is TGTGCCAGCAGCCCGGGGCCAGGGGTCATTTTAAATGAGCAGTTCTTC. The chain couples TRBV5-6 to TRBJ2-1; a weak D match, TRBD1 (6 bases). The CDR3 loop spans 16 amino acids. Per the germline V gene, CDR1 is SGHDT and CDR2 is YYEEEE. V lost 4 bases to trimming and J lost 7 bases, with 21 bases between them.